This TCR beta chain was found in a study of T cell changes during pregnancy in multiple sclerosis. The V gene end was trimmed by 3 bases and the J gene end by 9 bases; junction bases not matched to a gene: 9. This CDR3 has 13 amino acids. Germline V lookup: CDR1 GTSNPN, CDR2 SVGIG (reference sequence). Method: immunoSEQ multiplex PCR; TCRdb's copy keeps in-frame clones and lacks some. Of some 20,000 clones in the sample, 80% to 90% are singletons; the top ten hold 5% to 6%. The V and J genes are TRBV30 and TRBJ2-7; 9 positions match TRBD2. The sample was CD8+ T cells from peripheral blood mononuclear cells, taken in the second trimester of pregnancy. This sequence originates from a female donor in good health, enrolled as a control in a pregnancy study. For the CDR3, the DNA is TGTGCCTGGAGCGTGACTAGCGGATGGGGGCAGTACTTC. This translates into CAWSVTSGWGQYF. The variable domain in full, completed from reference TRBV30 and TRBJ2-7, reads SQTIHQWPATLVQPVGSPLSLECTVEGTSNPNLYWYRQAAGRGLQLLFYSVGIGQISSEVPQNLSASRPQDRQFILSSKKLLLSDSGFYLCAWSVTSGWGQYFGPGTRLTVT.